This paragraph reports one T cell receptor beta chain. The data are from a study of blood T cell repertoires in COVID-19. Germline V lookup: CDR1 MDHEN, CDR2 SYDVKM. The V and J ends lost 5 bases and 7 bases, in that order; junction bases with no gene match: 8. This CDR3 has 13 amino acids. As handled by the study authors: Amplifying reference gene primers gave estimates of nucleated cell counts. This table comes from immunoSEQ multiplex PCR, and its TCRdb copy is limited to in-frame clones, with some not included. V and J calls plus clone size are reproduced from that table; the DNA served to infer D and trimming. Found here are 280,000 or so clones, less than 90% of them singletons; the top ten hold roughly 14%.

The genes are TRBV28 and TRBJ2-7; 7 bases align to TRBD1. This TCR came from a human donor in a cohort sampled during active COVID-19. The sequenced material came from peripheral blood. CDR3 bases: TGTGCCAGCAGTCTTGACAGGGTGAGGGAGCAGTACTTC. The encoded protein is CASSLDRVREQYF.